This T cell receptor beta chain was obtained from a study of tumor and adjacent non-tumor tissue in lung cancer (dated by TCRdb to about 2018). Turning to the overall study: Patients with adenocarcinoma (around 13), squamous cell carcinoma (2) and small cell lung cancer (1) were included in the cohort. The 15 or so patients were aged about 30 to 76 years, included ten or so men and 5 women, and had TNM stage I to III disease. Sequencing generated a total of 95 million to 150 million productive TCRbeta reads, averaging roughly 4.3 million reads per sample. Bulk TCRbeta repertoires were compared between lung tumor tissue and matched distant non-tumor lung tissue obtained from more than twelve lung cancer patients. TCRbeta CDR3 sequencing was performed on thirty paired specimens, with one tumor sample and one normal lung sample collected per patient. The research as a whole found: A significantly larger cumulative share of the repertoire was made up by the top 100 clones in normal lung than in tumor tissue. Significantly higher TCR diversity was found in younger patients, and higher tumor TCR diversity was associated with shorter overall and disease-free survival. Neither the sequencing platform nor unique molecular identifiers are mentioned in the methods. Peripheral blood was not sequenced, so blood TCRbeta repertoires were not examined in the lung cancer patients of the study. With only roughly 16 patients in the cohort, the authors noted that larger samples and more detailed clinical data are needed. Tumor tissue showed significantly greater TCR diversity (inverse Simpson) than normal lung tissue (about 410 vs 180, P = 0.0075, Mann-Whitney U test).

The library was generated by multiplex PCR. Instrument on record: Illumina HiSeq 2500. Following protocols modified from ARM-PCR, the researchers constructed TCRbeta libraries through three rounds of nested PCR with primers (Table S4). Before sequencing, PCR products of 200-500 bp were excised from the gel and purified with the QIAquick gel extraction kit. In the paper's pipeline: Trimmomatic was used to clean the reads, FLASH was used to merge the reads into complete CDR3 sequences, and MiTCR was used to assign the reads to V(D)J germline segments. Clonal diversity was computed as the inverse Simpson's index with VDJtools. In-frame sequences lacking a premature stop codon were counted as productive reads. TCRdb ran its own pipeline on the public reads, namely fastp trimming at Q25 and MiXCR clone calling, and kept in-frame beta chains. Each entry merges the rows of one CDR3 protein and shows their most common DNA and genes. These V and J calls are TCRdb output, not the study's own analysis. Counted in this sample were under 95,000 distinct CDR3 sequences; approximately 70% of them appeared once. Approximately 20% of the sample belongs to the ten largest clones.

RNA was isolated from bulk, unsorted tissue, and RNA quality was assessed with a NanoDrop ND-1000 and an Agilent 2100. Newly diagnosed lung cancer patients without prior chemotherapy who had been admitted for thoracic surgery in China between August and November 2014 were enrolled as donors. Patients who had received previous radiotherapy or chemotherapy, or who had another concurrent cancer, were excluded from the study. Surgical tissue pieces of about 1-2 cm3 were preserved in RNAlater solution and stored at -80 °C until use. To note about this clonotype: Its binding antigen is unknown. Nothing much larger sits one base from this clone, and base qualities are not available.

The germline V gene (reference sequence) yields SGHAT for CDR1 and FQDESV for CDR2. The germline V and J ends show losses of 7 bases and 9 bases respectively, and no gene match explains 13 bases of the junction. The CDR3, from cysteine to phenylalanine, totals 14 residues. Left in the record is the CDR3 DNA by itself, 42 bases read in frame from the first base. The chain couples TRBV11-1 to TRBJ2-5; 8 nucleotides in the junction match TRBD1. The sequence was obtained from a man aged 55-75 years with non-small cell lung cancer. Sequencing was carried out using lung tumor tissue. CDR3 sequence: CASTSGQGQGAQYF. The sequenced DNA is TGTGCCAGCACCTCCGGACAGGGCCAAGGGGCCCAGTACTTC.